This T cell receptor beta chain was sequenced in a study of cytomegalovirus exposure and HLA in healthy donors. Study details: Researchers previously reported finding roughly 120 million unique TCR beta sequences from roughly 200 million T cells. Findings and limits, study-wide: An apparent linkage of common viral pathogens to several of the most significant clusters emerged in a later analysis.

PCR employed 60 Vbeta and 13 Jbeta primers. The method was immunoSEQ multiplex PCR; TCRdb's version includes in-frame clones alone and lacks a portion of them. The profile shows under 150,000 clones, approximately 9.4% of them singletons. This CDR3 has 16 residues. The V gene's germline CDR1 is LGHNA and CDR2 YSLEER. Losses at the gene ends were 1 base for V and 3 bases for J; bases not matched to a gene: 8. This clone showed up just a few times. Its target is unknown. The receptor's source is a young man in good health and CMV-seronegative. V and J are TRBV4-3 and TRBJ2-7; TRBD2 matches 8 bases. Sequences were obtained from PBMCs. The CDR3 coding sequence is TGCGCCAGCAGCCAAGGGGGAGGACTAGCCCTCTACGAGCAGTACTTC. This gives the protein CASSQGGGLALYEQYF.